The rows below give T cell receptor beta chains drawn from one sample of a study of cytotoxic CD8 clonotypes in ibrutinib-treated CLL. The method was immunoSEQ multiplex PCR; TCRdb's version includes in-frame clones alone and lacks a portion of them. This table has roughly 76,000 clones, more than 70% appearing once. The sequencing used PBMCs, collected at disease progression, from a patient treated with ibrutinib. All receptors derive from a human donor with chronic lymphocytic leukemia. Each CDR3 is given with its conserved first and last residue. D genes are given only for firm matches. Where a row states a size, it is once, few, many or the class of an expanded clone; other rows omit it.

d_gene,abundance,v_gene,j_gene,CDR3aa,CDR3nt
TRBD1,NA,TRBV6-5,TRBJ2-7,CASSYTTTGGYEQYF,TGTGCCAGCAGTTACACCACGACAGGGGGATACGAGCAGTACTTC
NA,NA,TRBV9,TRBJ2-1,CASSVRGQAYNEQFF,TGTGCCAGCAGCGTACGTGGTCAGGCCTACAATGAGCAGTTCTTC
NA,NA,TRBV19,TRBJ1-3,CASRRNTIYF,TGTGCCAGTAGGAGAAACACCATATATTTT
TRBD2,NA,TRBV27,TRBJ2-7,CASSTASGRAHEQYF,TGTGCCAGCAGTACAGCCAGCGGGAGGGCCCACGAGCAGTACTTC
NA,once,TRBV27,TRBJ1-2,CASSSSQDSPWGYTF,TGTGCCAGCAGTTCCTCGCAGGACAGCCCTTGGGGCTACACCTTC
TRBD1,NA,TRBV5-6,TRBJ2-1,CASSLEGRGPFNEQFF,TGTGCCAGCAGCTTGGAGGGCAGGGGGCCTTTCAATGAGCAGTTCTTC
NA,NA,TRBV2,TRBJ2-5,CASSEEFSGTQYF,TGTGCCAGCAGTGAGGAGTTTTCTGGGACCCAGTACTTC
TRBD1,NA,TRBV6-1,TRBJ2-7,CASQPGQAYEQYF,TGTGCCAGCCAACCGGGACAGGCGTACGAGCAGTACTTC
NA,NA,TRBV6-5,TRBJ2-7,CASARGDEQYF,TGTGCCAGCGCGCGGGGTGACGAGCAGTACTTC
NA,NA,TRBV27,TRBJ1-5,CASSLSTVLTSLCSNQPQHF,TGTGCCAGCAGTTTATCCACAGTGTTAACATCACTGTGTAGCAATCAGCCCCAGCATTTT
NA,NA,TRBV7-3,TRBJ2-1,CASSFSFRNEQFF,TGTGCCAGCAGCTTTAGTTTCCGCAATGAGCAGTTCTTC
TRBD1,NA,TRBV5-5,TRBJ1-6,CASSLERGPGWKSPLHF,TGTGCCAGCAGCTTGGAGAGGGGGCCGGGATGGAAGTCACCCCTCCACTTT
NA,NA,TRBV10-2,TRBJ2-1,CASHQGLDWSEQFF,TGCGCCAGTCACCAGGGTCTGGATTGGAGTGAGCAGTTCTTC
TRBD1,NA,TRBV7-2,TRBJ2-7,CASSLRQGETYEQYF,TGTGCCAGCAGCTTACGACAGGGCGAAACCTACGAGCAGTACTTC
TRBD1,NA,TRBV18,TRBJ2-5,CASSSTGVLQETQYF,TGTGCCAGCTCGTCGACAGGGGTCCTACAAGAGACCCAGTACTTC
TRBD2,NA,TRBV13,TRBJ2-1,CASSFAGVGVYNEQFF,TGTGCCAGCAGCTTCGCGGGAGTAGGTGTCTACAATGAGCAGTTCTTC
NA,NA,TRBV18,TRBJ1-1,CASSPRRSTEAFF,TGTGCCAGCTCACCACGCCGCAGCACTGAAGCTTTCTTT
TRBD2,NA,TRBV9,TRBJ2-1,CASRGVAGVPFF,TGTGCCAGCAGAGGGGTAGCGGGAGTTCCGTTCTTC
TRBD2,NA,TRBV13,TRBJ2-4,CASSHRTSSTIQYF,TGTGCCAGCAGCCACCGGACTAGTTCAACCATTCAGTACTTC
NA,NA,TRBV19,TRBJ1-6,CASTGTWMDSPLHF,TGTGCCAGTACAGGGACCTGGATGGATTCACCCCTCCACTTT
TRBD1,NA,TRBV2,TRBJ2-1,CASSSGPRVLGGDEQFF,TGTGCCAGCAGTTCCGGGCCGAGGGTCCTAGGGGGCGATGAGCAGTTCTTC
NA,once,TRBV5-4,TRBJ2-5,CASSLDWEETQYF,TGTGCCAGCAGCTTGGACTGGGAAGAGACCCAGTACTTC
NA,NA,TRBV29-1,TRBJ2-1,CSVVRDSNNEQFF,TGCAGCGTTGTAAGGGACTCAAACAATGAGCAGTTCTTC
NA,once,TRBV5-1,TRBJ2-5,CASSIGTFQETQYF,TGCGCCAGCAGCATCGGGACTTTCCAAGAGACCCAGTACTTC
NA,few,TRBV6-1,TRBJ2-2,CASRTGTANTGELFF,TGTGCCAGCAGGACCGGGACTGCGAACACCGGGGAGCTGTTTTTT
NA,NA,TRBV6-5,TRBJ2-5,CASSSPWGYGTQYF,TGTGCCAGCAGTTCCCCCTGGGGGTATGGGACCCAGTACTTC
TRBD1,NA,TRBV19,TRBJ2-7,CASSLTGDGSEQYF,TGTGCCAGTAGTCTAACAGGGGATGGGTCCGAGCAGTACTTC
NA,NA,TRBV18,TRBJ2-7,CASSPGTIAYEQYF,TGTGCCAGCTCACCCGGGACAATTGCCTACGAGCAGTACTTC
NA,once,TRBV7-9,TRBJ1-3,CASRLSITGNTIYF,TGTGCCAGCAGACTTTCTATAACAGGAAACACCATATATTTT
TRBD2,NA,TRBV6-1,TRBJ2-1,CASSGMTSGNNEQFF,TGTGCCAGCAGTGGGATGACTAGCGGGAACAATGAGCAGTTCTTC
NA,few,TRBV6-5,TRBJ1-3,CASSYSGGNSGNTIYF,TGTGCCAGCAGTTACTCTGGGGGGAACTCTGGAAACACCATATATTTT
NA,NA,TRBV7-8,TRBJ2-3,CASRPTGTSTDTQYF,TGTGCCAGCAGACCCACAGGGACTAGCACAGATACGCAGTATTTT
NA,NA,TRBV21-1,TRBJ2-7,CASSKDSTYEQYF,TGTGCCAGCAGCAAAGACTCAACCTACGAGCAGTACTTC
NA,NA,TRBV19,TRBJ1-1,CASSKARLNTEAFF,TGTGCCAGTAGTAAAGCCAGGTTGAACACTGAAGCTTTCTTT
TRBD2,NA,TRBV19,TRBJ2-7,CASTRGGSVSEQYF,TGTGCCAGTACCCGCGGGGGGAGCGTAAGCGAGCAGTACTTC
NA,NA,TRBV5-1,TRBJ2-1,CASSPGFIRGTYNEQFF,TGCGCCAGCAGCCCCGGATTTATACGGGGAACCTACAATGAGCAGTTCTTC
NA,NA,TRBV7-2,TRBJ2-5,CASSLGLDQETQYF,TGTGCCAGCAGCTTAGGACTAGACCAAGAGACCCAGTACTTC
TRBD1,NA,TRBV29-1,TRBJ2-6,CSVVFRGYGTGANSGANVLTF,TGCAGCGTTGTCTTTCGGGGGTACGGGACAGGGGCCAACTCTGGGGCCAACGTCCTGACTTTC
NA,NA,TRBV6-5,TRBJ1-2,CASSYNRNYGYTF,TGTGCCAGCAGTTACAACAGAAACTATGGCTACACCTTC
NA,NA,TRBV7-3,TRBJ1-1,CASRTAKNTEAFF,TGTGCCAGCAGAACGGCCAAGAACACTGAAGCTTTCTTT
NA,NA,TRBV5-1,TRBJ2-6,CASGFPVSHQGPGANVLTF,TGCGCCAGCGGATTCCCGGTGAGTCATCAGGGGCCTGGGGCCAACGTCCTGACTTTC
NA,NA,TRBV21-1,TRBJ1-2,CASREVLGVWDGYTF,TGTGCCAGCAGAGAGGTCTTGGGGGTCTGGGATGGCTACACCTTC
NA,few,TRBV19,TRBJ1-5,CASSMAWDQPQHF,TGTGCCAGTAGTATGGCGTGGGATCAGCCCCAGCATTTT
NA,few,TRBV19,TRBJ1-1,CASSMWENTEAFF,TGTGCCAGTAGTATGTGGGAGAACACTGAAGCTTTCTTT
NA,NA,TRBV27,TRBJ2-2,CASTRVARGTGELFF,TGTGCCAGCACCCGAGTGGCACGGGGCACCGGGGAGCTGTTTTTT
NA,NA,TRBV4-1,TRBJ2-5,CASSQVIQETQYF,TGCGCCAGCAGCCAAGTGATCCAAGAGACCCAGTACTTC
NA,NA,TRBV27,TRBJ2-5,CASSLRQEETQYF,TGTGCCAGCAGTTTACGACAGGAAGAGACCCAGTACTTC